This TCR beta chain was recorded in a study of neurological immune-mediated disorders. The length of the CDR3 is 14 residues. V lost 4 bases to trimming and J lost 6 bases, with 16 bases between them. Germline CDR1 SGHRS, CDR2 YFSETQ. TCRdb passed the 5' RACE reads through MiXCR, listing each CDR3 protein once. The table lists 50,000 to 70,000 distinct CDR3 sequences, around 3.1% of them singletons, with roughly 3.7% in the top ten. This clonotype was observed many times. This sequence originates from a man aged 35 to 55 with multiple sclerosis. This rearrangement joins TRBV5-1 to TRBJ1-1; D ambiguous. The sample comprised PBMCs. The CDR3 protein is CASSTQPGRAEAFF. CDR3 bases: TGCGCCAGCAGCACCCAACCCGGCCGAGCTGAAGCTTTCTTT.